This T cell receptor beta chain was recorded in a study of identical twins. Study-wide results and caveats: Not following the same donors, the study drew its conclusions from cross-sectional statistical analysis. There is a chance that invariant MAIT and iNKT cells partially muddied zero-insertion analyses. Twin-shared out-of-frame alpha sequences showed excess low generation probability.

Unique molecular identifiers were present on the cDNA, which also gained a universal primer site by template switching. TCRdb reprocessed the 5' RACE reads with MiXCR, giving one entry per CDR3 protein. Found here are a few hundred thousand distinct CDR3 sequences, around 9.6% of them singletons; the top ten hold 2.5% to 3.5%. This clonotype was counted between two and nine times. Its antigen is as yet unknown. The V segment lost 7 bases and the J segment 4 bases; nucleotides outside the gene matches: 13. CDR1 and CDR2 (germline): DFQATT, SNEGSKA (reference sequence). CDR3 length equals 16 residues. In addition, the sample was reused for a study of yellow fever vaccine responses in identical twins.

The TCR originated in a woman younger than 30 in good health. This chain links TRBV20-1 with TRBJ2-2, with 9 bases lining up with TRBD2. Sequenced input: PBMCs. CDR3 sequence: CSVTGALAGTTGELFF. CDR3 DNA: TGCAGTGTTACAGGGGCCCTAGCGGGGACCACCGGGGAGCTGTTTTTT.